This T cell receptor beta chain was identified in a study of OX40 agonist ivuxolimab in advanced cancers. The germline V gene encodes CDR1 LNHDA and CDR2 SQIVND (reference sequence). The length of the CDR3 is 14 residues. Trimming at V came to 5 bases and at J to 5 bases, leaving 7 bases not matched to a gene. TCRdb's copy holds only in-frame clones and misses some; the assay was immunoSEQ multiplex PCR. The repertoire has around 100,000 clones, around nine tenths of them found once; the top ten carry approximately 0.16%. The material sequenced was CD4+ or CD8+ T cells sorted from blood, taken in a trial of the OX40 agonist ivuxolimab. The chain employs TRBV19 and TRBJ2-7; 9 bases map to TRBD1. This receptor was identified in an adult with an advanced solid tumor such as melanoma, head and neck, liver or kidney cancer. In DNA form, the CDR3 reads TGTGCCAGTAGTGCCGGGACAGGGCCTAACGAGCAGTACTTC. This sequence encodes CASSAGTGPNEQYF.